Listed here are 10 T cell receptor beta chains from one sample, sequenced in a study of blood T cell repertoires in COVID-19. Produced via immunoSEQ multiplex PCR; TCRdb's table is partial and in-frame only. This sample has about 290,000 clones; 85% to 90% occur once, and the top ten carry about 5%. The sequencing sample was made of peripheral blood. The origin of the receptors is a man aged 40-49 years with acute or convalescent COVID-19.

In this sample, this clone turned up a few times. The chain carries TRBV5-1 and TRBJ1-1, with D unclear. Germline V gives CDR1 SGHRS, CDR2 YFSETQ. The CDR3 length is 14 residues. Trimming stripped 3 bases from V and 1 base from J, with 10 bases between. CDR3 region: CASSSRAGNTEAFF. DNA of the CDR3: TGCGCCAGCAGCTCACGGGCGGGGAACACTGAAGCTTTCTTT.

The V call is TRBV15, the J call TRBJ1-1, with a possible D match to TRBD1 (5 bases). The CDR3 is made up of 14 amino acids. V was clipped by 0 bases and J by 3 bases, with 8 bases between them. Germline V gene sequence: CDR1 LNHNV, CDR2 YYDKDF (reference sequence). The CDR3 region is CATSRDRVYTEAFF. Written as DNA, the CDR3 is TGTGCCACCAGCAGAGACAGGGTTTACACTGAAGCTTTCTTT.

The genes are TRBV12-5 and TRBJ1-4, with D unclear. V lost 6 bases and J lost 0, with 8 bases in between. This CDR3 region has 14 residues. The V gene's germline CDR1 is LGHNT and CDR2 FRNRAP. CDR3 region: CASGPGTTNEKLFF. In nucleotides, the CDR3 is TGTGCTAGTGGGCCGGGGACAACTAATGAAAAACTGTTTTTT.

The chain uses TRBV10-1 and TRBJ1-1, with 12 bases identical to TRBD1. V dropped 6 bases and J dropped 5; count of bases not matched to a gene: 1. Germline CDR1 is WNHNN and CDR2 is SYGVQD (reference sequence). This CDR3 has 13 amino acids. The CDR3 nucleotides are TGCGCCAGCAGGGGACAGGGGGCGACTGAAGCTTTCTTT. This encodes CASRGQGATEAFF.

V usage is TRBV5-4 and J usage is TRBJ2-7; 8 bases align to TRBD2. The germline CDR1 and CDR2 sequences are SGHNT and YYREEE (reference sequence). The V gene end was trimmed by 5 bases and the J gene end by 4 bases; junction bases not matched to a gene: 8. There are 14 residues in the CDR3. The CDR3 nucleotides read TGTGCCAGCAGTCCAAGCGGGGGACCTTACGAGCAGTACTTC. It yields the protein CASSPSGGPYEQYF.

The chain is built from TRBV7-7 and TRBJ2-5; 15 bases map to TRBD2. The junction had 2 bases not matched to a gene; V was cut back by 4 bases and J by 5 bases. Per the germline V gene, CDR1 is SSHAT and CDR2 is FNYEAQ (reference sequence). The CDR3 is made up of 15 amino acids. CDR3 sequence: CASSYGTSGGETQYF. DNA for the CDR3: TGTGCCAGCAGCTACGGGACTAGCGGGGGGGAGACCCAGTACTTC.

The chain employs TRBV9 and TRBJ2-5; 8 bases fit TRBD2. The V gene's germline CDR1 is SGDLS and CDR2 YYNGEE. CDR3 length: 15 amino acids. With V trimmed by 0 bases and J by 8 bases, 9 bases remained unmatched. CDR3: CASSVGTPAGGTQYF. In DNA, the CDR3 is TGTGCCAGCAGCGTAGGGACCCCTGCGGGGGGAACCCAGTACTTC.

The chain carries TRBV5-1 and TRBJ2-1, with 8 nucleotides matching TRBD2. The CDR3 runs to 16 residues. Germline lookup yields CDR1 SGHRS and CDR2 YFSETQ. The V and J ends lost 2 bases and 4 bases, in that order; junction bases with no gene match: 8. The CDR3 protein is CASSFQAGAQYNEQFF. CDR3 in DNA: TGCGCCAGCAGCTTTCAAGCGGGGGCGCAGTACAATGAGCAGTTCTTC.

V is TRBV29-1 and J is TRBJ2-6, with a possible D match to TRBD2 (6 bases). The CDR3 consists of 15 residues. Looked up from germline, CDR1 is SQVTM and CDR2 is ANQGSEA. V lost 5 bases and J lost 1, with 12 bases in between. In nucleotides, the CDR3 is TGCAGCGTTATTCAGGGAGGATCTGGGGCCAACGTCCTGACTTTC. Its protein is CSVIQGGSGANVLTF. Variable domain in full (rest from reference TRBV29-1 and TRBJ2-6): SAVISQKPSRDICQRGTSLTIQCQVDSQVTMMFWYRQQPGQSLTLIATANQGSEATYESGFVIDKFPISRPNLTFSTLTVSNMSPEDSSIYLCSVIQGGSGANVLTFGAGSRLTVL.

The chain recombines TRBV7-2 with TRBJ1-3; D uncertain. The CDR3 consists of 13 residues. With 6 bases removed from V and 2 bases from J, the gap between germline ends came to 8 bases. Germline V gene lookup returns CDR1 SGHTA and CDR2 FQGNSA. The CDR3 DNA reads TGTGCCAGCAGGGAGAGAGCTGGAAACACCATATATTTT. Its translation: CASRERAGNTIYF.